This T cell receptor (beta chain) was sequenced in a study of cytomegalovirus exposure and HLA in healthy donors (dated by TCRdb to the late 2010s). About the investigation overall: An earlier analysis of about 530 of the donors reported approximately 280 Gb of sequence data and approximately 120 million unique TCR beta sequences obtained from around 170 million T cells. The genetic ancestry cluster associated with self-reported Caucasian donors included approximately 85% of the roughly 400 genotyped donors. Rather than drawing on any new phenotypic data, the later analysis identified candidate immune exposures from TCR beta sequences and the way those sequences occurred across donors. An early release that covered 640 HLA-typed donors contained 300 to 350 gigabases of sequencing data and roughly 84 million unique TCR sequences. Several DR-DQ haplotypes were handled as single units for association and clustering, since linkage in the cohort was strong. Class I and class II HLA loci were covered by the typing at four-digit resolution. A later analysis re-analyzed previously published TCR beta repertoires from approximately 700 donors and added high-resolution HLA genotyping to study TCR occurrence patterns. To predict cytomegalovirus infection status, the study brought together high-throughput TCR immunosequencing, statistical association of individual TCRs with disease status, and machine learning. Typing coverage differed by locus: A, B, C, DRB1 and DQB1 were typed in roughly 620-630 donors, DQA1 in 500 to 550, DPA1 in around 580, and DPB1 in approximately 450. Using immunosequencing, the study profiled T cell repertoires from 666 subjects and related those repertoires to cytomegalovirus serostatus. To decide whether each TCR beta V gene segment behaved as functional or pseudogenic, an earlier analysis of some 580 of the donors relied on high-throughput TCR beta sequencing. Alongside the repertoire data, information on donor age, sex, ethnicity and CMV serostatus was compiled. Besides the first cohort of approximately 670 subjects, a separate validation cohort made up of 90 to 150 different subjects was used. Every repertoire in the discovery cohort had been generated on one and the same sequencing platform. Among around 400 genotyped donors of the cohort, an average of around 240,000 unique TCR beta nucleotide sequences was sequenced per donor, of which roughly 17% were non-productive. Genome-wide SNP genotypes for about 55% of the roughly 670 donors were used in a later genetic analysis, which treated that subset as a discovery cohort. The study was designed to test whether signatures of past pathogen exposure could be identified by cataloging public T cell receptors.

Comments on this clone: This receptor's antigen is unknown. No base qualities exist here, and no much larger clone lies one base off it.

In total, roughly 670 healthy bone marrow donors made up the cohort. At the time of sampling, every cohort member was nominally healthy, though immune exposures that went unrecorded were likely present. The donor tested CMV seronegative and was one of the 352 seronegative cohort members. A peripheral blood sample was collected from each donor, and TCR beta sequencing was performed on peripheral blood mononuclear cells. The Qiagen DNeasy Blood Extraction Kit was used to extract genomic DNA from the blood cell samples. What the study reported, not specific to this receptor: According to a later analysis, most CMV-associated TCR beta chains appeared to be HLA-restricted, and the HLA associations seemed to be driven largely by CMV exposure. In a later analysis, several top co-occurrence clusters were reported to appear linked to parvovirus B19, influenza, CMV and Epstein-Barr virus. Some IMGT-functional V segments, including TRBV6-2 and TRBV6-3, could not be told apart with the 87-base-pair reads, so those segments were excluded. For the cohort, immune exposure information was limited to CMV serostatus. Cytomegalovirus status was reported to be diagnosed by the classifier with high specificity and sensitivity in both the original and validation cohorts. A further reported finding was that TCR beta sequences accurately predicted the HLA-A and HLA-B alleles for most subjects in the first cohort. The authors suggested that the approach could potentially be extended to other disease states and immunological phenotypes. Linkage disequilibrium might explain the correlated functional status among segregating V segments, but an unknown experimental factor could not be ruled out. The study listed over 150 TCR beta chains as associated with cytomegalovirus. A cluster of highly shared sequence variants was judged likely to represent a technical artifact of the sequencing pipeline. Broadly in line with IMGT annotations, most TCR beta V segments showed up in productive rearrangements about 87% or about 30% of the time in an earlier analysis of 450 to 750 of the donors. Roughly uniform sequencing depth across donors was assumed in presence/absence analyses, although this assumption may not hold. This cohort had only TCR beta chains sequenced, and the lack of alpha or paired-chain data limited which features could be detected. Because counts were too low, about 17 rarely observed V segments, including chromosome 9 orphons, were excluded from the earlier analysis of 587 of the donors. Assigning TCR associations to individual alleles was difficult when HLA alleles, especially DR and DQ, strongly co-occurred. V-gene and J-gene trimming of TCR beta chains was associated with a missense DCLRE1C variant in a later genetic analysis, and the association was replicated in an independent cohort. A later analysis found that TCR association rates varied across HLA loci, with DRB1 alleles showing the most associated TCRs and HLA-C alleles the fewest. A later analysis associated 15,000 or so TCR beta sequences with specific HLA alleles at a false discovery rate of 0.05. Compared with equally common non-associated chains, HLA-associated TCR beta chains in a later analysis were more clonally expanded and had lower generation probabilities. Most TCR sequences were observed very rarely across donors, whereas some public TCRs were present in many individuals. Because HLA typing was unavailable for some donors at each locus, only the typed subset was used in association tests. A few of the identified cytomegalovirus-associated TCR beta chains were confirmed in vitro to be specific for cytomegalovirus antigens. According to a later genetic analysis, donors in an Asian-associated ancestry cluster had fewer N-insertions in productive TCRs than the approximately 710-donor mean.

To prepare the library, the immunoSEQ multiplex PCR assay was applied. A mixture of 60 forward primers for TCR Vbeta segments and 13 reverse primers for TCR Jbeta segments was used in the multiplex PCR. A multiplex PCR assay on genomic DNA amplified the CDR3 region of rearranged TCR beta genes. Amplified TCR beta libraries were sequenced as 87-base-pair reads on the Illumina HiSeq System. The published analysis was carried out like this. A later analysis tallied roughly 76 million unique TCR beta chains across the 666 repertoires, and some 10 million of those chains were shared by two or more donors. To remove PCR and sequencing errors, raw reads were error-corrected and collapsed into unique sequences using a nearest-neighbor algorithm that merged closely related sequences. V, D and J gene segments were assigned by aligning CDR3 sequences to IMGT reference sequences. For a sequence to be retained, a match of at least six nucleotides to both a V gene segment and a J gene segment was required. Rearrangements were called productive when the CDR3 lacked stop codons and stayed in frame with V and J; all others were non-productive. Following IMGT convention, CDR3 was defined as the stretch from the second conserved V-encoded cysteine to the conserved J-encoded phenylalanine. The earlier analysis of roughly 590 of the donors excluded any sequence lacking an unambiguous match to a single V gene segment. In an earlier analysis of several hundred of the donors, V segments were called functional above 56.7% productive rearrangements and were called segregating when the between-donor standard deviation exceeded 5%. A statistical classification framework was developed to diagnose cytomegalovirus status using the catalog of TCR beta chain sequences. A later analysis assigned V and J genes by comparing TCR nucleotide sequences with IMGT/GENE-DB human TR gene sequences. The TCRdist pipeline was used in a later analysis to assign CDR3 sequences and most-parsimonious VDJ recombination scenarios. In a later analysis, each TCR beta chain was defined by its CDR3 amino acid sequence together with its V-gene family, and reads without a unique V-gene family were excluded. A later analysis removed nearly 600 highly shared, low-generation-probability nucleotide sequences to deal with suspected cross-contamination and a sequencing artifact. A later analysis calculated a clonal expansion index for each public chain from normalized within-repertoire ranks of inferred template counts. A later analysis computed generation probabilities with a VDJ recombination model fitted to out-of-frame rearrangements, and checked the results against IGoR. In a later analysis, hypergeometric tests were used to score TCR-TCR, TCR-HLA and TCR-CMV co-occurrence, with a repertoire-size bias correction applied to TCR pairs. False discovery rates were estimated in a later analysis by permuting HLA or CMV assignments 20 times. In a later analysis, co-occurring TCRs were grouped using DBSCAN, with TCRdist sequence similarity added in when clustering inside HLA-allele-positive subsets. Repertoires with fewer than 30,000 or more than 120,000 public chains, plus five repertoires with anomalous nucleotide sharing, were excluded from co-occurrence clustering. Imported from immuneACCESS, the table was reduced by TCRdb to in-frame sequences with V and J called. These copies leave out some clones; in studies compared against another copy, an unresolved V gene accounts for under half, and the cause of the remainder is not known. The V and J calls and clone size are taken from that table; D and trimming were inferred from the DNA. This sample gives some 130,000 clones in total; roughly 82% of them show up just once. The top ten clones comprise approximately 1.1% of the sample.

V trim: 0 bases; J trim: 3 bases; unmatched bases: 11. Reading from cysteine to phenylalanine, the CDR3 counts 17 amino acids. The only DNA kept is the CDR3, 51 bases in frame from the first base. CDR1 SGHRS and CDR2 YFSETQ were looked up in the germline V gene. The TCR was taken from a boy younger than 18 in good health and CMV-seronegative. The rearranged segments are TRBV5-1 and TRBJ1-2, with 7 middle bases fitting TRBD1. Sequences were obtained from PBMCs. The DNA reads TGCGCCAGCAGCTTGGGCTTCGACAGGGTGGAGGACTATGGCTACACCTTC. It translates to CASSLGFDRVEDYGYTF.